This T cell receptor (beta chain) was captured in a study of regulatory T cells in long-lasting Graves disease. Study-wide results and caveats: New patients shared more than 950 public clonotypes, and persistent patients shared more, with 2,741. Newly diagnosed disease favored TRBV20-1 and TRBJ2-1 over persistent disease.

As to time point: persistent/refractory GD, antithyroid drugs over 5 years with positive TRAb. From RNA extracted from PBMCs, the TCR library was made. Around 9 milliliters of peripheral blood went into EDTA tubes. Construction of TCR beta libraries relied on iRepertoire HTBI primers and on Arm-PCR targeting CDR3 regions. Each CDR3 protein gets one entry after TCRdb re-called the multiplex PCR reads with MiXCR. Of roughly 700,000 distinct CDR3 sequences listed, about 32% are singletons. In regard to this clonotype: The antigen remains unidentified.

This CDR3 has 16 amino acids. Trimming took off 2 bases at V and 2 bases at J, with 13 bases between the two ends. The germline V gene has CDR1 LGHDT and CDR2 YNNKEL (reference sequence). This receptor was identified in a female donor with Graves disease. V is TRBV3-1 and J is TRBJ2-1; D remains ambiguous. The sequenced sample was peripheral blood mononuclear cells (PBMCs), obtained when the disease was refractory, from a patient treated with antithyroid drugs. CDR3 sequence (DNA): TGTGCCAGCAGCCAACACTTAGCATTTACCTACAATGAGCAGTTCTTC. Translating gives CASSQHLAFTYNEQFF.